This T cell receptor (beta chain) was sequenced in a study of blood T cells in healthy people across ages. General study results and limits: Diversity was higher, and naive CD4+ cells more numerous, in long-lived donors than in aged donors. Estimates of total diversity, which came from one million sequenced T cells, were considered to be underestimates.

A J-beta primer mix and a sample-barcoded 5' primer were used in a second PCR of roughly 6 to 11 cycles. Each CDR3 protein is one row after TCRdb ran MiXCR on the 5' RACE reads. The repertoire holds around 650,000 distinct CDR3 sequences, 40% to 50% seen once, with about 30% in the top ten. This clonotype was detected a few times. The target antigen is unknown. The sample consisted of blood. The sequence came from a man at least 80 years old in good health.

CDR3 nucleotides: TGTGCCAGCAGCTTAGGCCCCGCGCTAGCGGGCACAGATACGCAGTATTTT. It is translated as CASSLGPALAGTDTQYF. V usage is TRBV7-8 and J usage is TRBJ2-3; 7 bases agree with TRBD2. With 1 base clipped from V and 1 base from J, the junction kept 8 bases outside the gene matches. The CDR3 contains 17 residues. CDR1 SGHVS and CDR2 FQNEAQ come from the germline V gene.